These 5 T cell receptor beta chains share one sample of origin, sequenced in a study of cytomegalovirus exposure and HLA in healthy donors. The method was immunoSEQ multiplex PCR; TCRdb's version includes in-frame clones alone and lacks a portion of them. This repertoire shows 130,000 to 150,000 clones, 70% to 90% found once; its top ten account for less than 7%. Sequenced material: PBMCs. The receptors were sampled from a woman aged 25 to 39 in good health and CMV-seropositive.

The chain has TRBV29-1 and TRBJ2-7; 9 positions agree with TRBD1. The germline V gene has CDR1 SQVTM and CDR2 ANQGSEA. The CDR3 has 14 residues. V was pared by 7 bases and J by 1 base, with 8 bases of the junction left unmatched. Here the CDR3 reads CSAGQGTGSYEQYF. The CDR3, as DNA: TGCAGCGCCGGACAGGGGACCGGATCCTACGAGCAGTACTTC.

V usage is TRBV6-1 and J usage is TRBJ2-7; 11 positions agree with TRBD1. The CDR3 is 15 amino acids. The ends lost 6 bases at V and 6 bases at J; junction bases unmatched: 10. Germline assignment: CDR1 MNHNS and CDR2 SASEGT. For the CDR3, the DNA is TGTGCCAGCAGCCGTGACGTGGGGACAGGGGGCGAGCAGTACTTC. Translated: CASSRDVGTGGEQYF.

The chain recombines TRBV6-6 with TRBJ2-7, with D possibly matching TRBD2 (5 bases). The germline V gene has CDR1 MNHNY and CDR2 SVGAGI (reference sequence). Trimming cost V 2 bases and J 0 bases, with 8 bases left between them. The CDR3 extends over 14 amino acids. The CDR3 coding sequence is TGTGCCAGCAGTTACCGAGGGAGCTCCTACGAGCAGTACTTC. As protein: CASSYRGSSYEQYF.

The chain couples TRBV11-3 to TRBJ1-2; a weak D match, TRBD1 (5 bases). The germline V gene has CDR1 SGHNT and CDR2 YENEEA. The V end lost 5 bases, the J end lost 1 base, and 17 bases lay between the germline ends. The CDR3 length is 16 residues. In DNA, the CDR3 is TGTGCCAGCAGCCCTCCGGCGGGACCGTTTAACTATGGCTACACCTTC. It specifies CASSPPAGPFNYGYTF.

The chain couples TRBV13 to TRBJ2-1, with unresolved D. The germline CDR1 and CDR2 sequences are PRHDT and FYEKMQ (reference sequence). Trimming cost V 5 bases and J 9 bases, with 14 bases left between them. CDR3 length: 13 amino acids. CDR3 in DNA: TGTGCCAGCAGCCCCCCCAGAGGCGCTGAGCAGTTCTTC. Translating gives CASSPPRGAEQFF.